This T cell receptor beta chain was profiled in a study of CD8+CD57+ T cells in acquired aplastic anemia. Study results and limitations: Found in both controls and patients were some 31 CD8+ CDR3 sequences.

V was shortened by 2 bases and J by 2 bases, with 10 bases between the two germline ends. CDR1 is MNHEY and CDR2 is SVGAGI in the germline V gene. CDR3 length equals 14 residues. This clonotype occurred many times. Its antigen is undetermined. It was genomic DNA that served as the template for profiling TCR beta VDJ and CDR3. TCRdb reanalysed the reads using MiXCR and keeps one entry per CDR3 protein. The sample holds under 150,000 distinct CDR3 sequences, around two fifths seen once. The chain carries TRBV6-5 and TRBJ2-7; D tentatively fits TRBD1 or TRBD2 (5 bases each). The source material was sorted CD4+, CD8+, or CD8+CD57+ T cells (not recorded which) from PBMCs. This clonotype was sampled from a human donor in good health, serving as a control. The chain's CDR3 is CASSYLEGTYEQYF. CDR3 sequence (DNA): TGTGCCAGCAGTTACCTTGAGGGGACCTACGAGCAGTACTTC.